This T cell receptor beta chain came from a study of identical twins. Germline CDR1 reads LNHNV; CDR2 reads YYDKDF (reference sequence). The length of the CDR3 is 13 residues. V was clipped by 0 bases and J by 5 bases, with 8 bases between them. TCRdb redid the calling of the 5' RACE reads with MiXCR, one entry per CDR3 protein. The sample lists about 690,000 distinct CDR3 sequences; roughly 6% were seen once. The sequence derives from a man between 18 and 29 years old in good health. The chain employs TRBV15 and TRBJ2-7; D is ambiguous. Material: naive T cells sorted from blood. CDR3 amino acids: CATSRDLLDEQYV. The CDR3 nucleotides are TGTGCCACCAGCAGAGATTTGCTTGACGAGCAGTACGTC.